These 21 T cell receptor beta chains originate from one sample sequenced in a study of blood T cells in healthy people across ages (dated by TCRdb to about 2015). Receptors were amplified or captured by 5' RACE. TCRdb lists the instrument as Illumina HiSeq 2500. The second PCR ran for about 6 to 12 cycles and used a J-beta primer mix along with a sample-barcoded 5' primer. The public reads were reprocessed in TCRdb via fastp at Q25 and MiXCR, keeping in-frame beta chains. Rows are combined by CDR3 protein, so each entry shows the most common genes and DNA. In this sample the table shows 1.5 million to 2 million distinct CDR3 sequences, around 36% of which occur a single time. The ten largest make up about 11% of the sample. The source material was blood. These receptors came from a young woman in good health.

The genes are TRBV9 and TRBJ2-7; no clear D gene. The CDR3 consists of 15 residues. The germline CDR1 and CDR2 sequences are SGDLS and YYNGEE. Trimming removed 3 bases at V and 5 bases at J, with 18 bases between. The chain's CDR3 is CASSAQDWDFHEQYF. CDR3 sequence (DNA): TGTGCCAGCAGCGCCCAAGACTGGGATTTCCACGAGCAGTACTTC.

This clonotype was observed a single time. The chain uses TRBV7-2 and TRBJ1-1, with 8 bases aligning to TRBD1. The V gene's germline CDR1 is SGHTA and CDR2 FQGNSA. V shed 6 bases, J shed 4 bases, and the junction held 7 bases outside the gene matches. The CDR3 is 14 residues long. The CDR3: CASRLGQVITEAFF. The DNA for the CDR3 is TGTGCCAGCAGGCTGGGACAGGTAATCACTGAAGCTTTCTTT.

This clonotype was counted a few times. The chain recombines TRBV6-1 with TRBJ1-5; no clear D. Germline V gene sequence: CDR1 MNHNS, CDR2 SASEGT. This CDR3 contains 13 residues. With 7 bases removed from V and 0 bases from J, the gap between germline ends came to 7 bases. The CDR3 DNA is TGTGCCAGCAAACTCTTTAGCAATCAGCCCCAGCATTTT. This gives the protein CASKLFSNQPQHF.

The chain recombines TRBV3-1 with TRBJ2-4, with 10 bases that match TRBD1. TRBJ2-7 matches the DNA end more closely, so the J call is doubtful. CDR3 size: 14 residues. In germline, CDR1 is LGHDT, CDR2 YNNKEL (reference sequence). The CDR3 is CASSDGTGVGEQYF. In DNA form, the CDR3 reads TGTGCCAGCAGCGATGGGACAGGGGTTGGCGAGCAGTACTTC.

The chain uses TRBV7-9 and TRBJ2-2; D unclear. The CDR3 runs 14 residues. V lost 2 bases and J lost 4, with 8 bases in between. Germline loops: CDR1 SEHNR, CDR2 FQNEAQ (reference sequence). CDR3 coding DNA: TGTGCCAGCAGCTTATGGGCGACCACCGGGGAGCTGTTTTTT. Amino acid sequence: CASSLWATTGELFF. Variable domain in full (rest from reference TRBV7-9 and TRBJ2-2): DTGVSQNPRHKITKRGQNVTFRCDPISEHNRLYWYRQTLGQGPEFLTYFQNEAQLEKSRLLSDRFSAERPKGSFSTLEIQRTEQGDSAMYLCASSLWATTGELFFGEGSRLTVL.

This clonotype was seen a few times. The chain joins TRBV29-1 to TRBJ2-1, with D tentatively TRBD2 (6 bases). CDR1 SQVTM and CDR2 ANQGSEA come from the germline V gene. This CDR3 is built from 15 residues. Trimming left V 5 bases short and J 4 bases short, with 18 bases between. CDR3 region: CSVLGVGSSYNEQFF. The CDR3 nucleotides read TGCAGCGTTCTCGGGGTCGGGAGTTCATACAATGAGCAGTTCTTC.

The V gene is TRBV11-2, the J gene TRBJ2-7; unclear D gene. CDR3 length equals 12 residues. The germline gives CDR1 SGHAT, CDR2 FQNNGV. V was clipped by 4 bases and J by 5 bases, with 9 bases between them. This CDR3 is CASSSLNHEQYF. CDR3 bases: TGTGCCAGCAGCTCCCTCAACCACGAGCAGTACTTC.

The chain uses TRBV6-2 or TRBV6-3 and TRBJ1-1; D ambiguous. V was shortened by 2 bases and J by 7 bases, with 11 bases between the two germline ends. This CDR3 has 13 amino acids. From germline, CDR1 is MNHEY and CDR2 SVGEGT. The CDR3 region is CASSYLARFEAFF. As DNA, the CDR3 is TGTGCCAGCAGTTACCTGGCCCGTTTTGAAGCTTTCTTT.

At least ten counts were recorded for this clonotype. The chain joins TRBV12-3 or TRBV12-4 to TRBJ2-7, with D tentatively TRBD1 or TRBD2 (5 bases each). The CDR3 runs to 14 residues. The V end lost 5 bases, the J end lost 3 bases, and 14 bases lay between the germline ends. CDR3 region: CASSRRGVLYEQYF. CDR3 nucleotides: TGTGCCAGCAGTCGCCGGGGCGTTCTCTACGAGCAGTACTTC.

In the case of this clonotype: A single base separates this from a much larger clone, so it may be a read error. V gene TRBV7-2 combines with J gene TRBJ2-3, with 7 bases matching TRBD2. CDR3 length equals 12 residues. V was clipped by 5 bases and J by 14 bases; unmatched bases: 10. Looked up from germline, CDR1 is SGHTA and CDR2 is FQGNSA. The CDR3 reads CASSLRRGNSYF. CDR3 sequence (DNA): TGTGCCAGCAGCCTCCGGCGGGGGAATTCGTATTTT.

The V and J genes are TRBV7-8 and TRBJ2-1; TRBD2 aligns across 15 bases. CDR3 length: 15 residues. The J segment lost 15 bases and the V segment lost 5 bases, leaving 11 bases of the junction unmatched. Germline CDR1 reads SGHVS; CDR2 reads FQNEAQ. The DNA of the CDR3 is TGTGCCAGCAGCACCGGGACTAGCGGGGGGCCGTTCGGGTTCTTC. Amino acids: CASSTGTSGGPFGFF.

This clonotype was recorded many times. V gene TRBV12-3 or TRBV12-4 combines with J gene TRBJ2-5, with no clear D. V lost 6 bases, J lost 5 bases, and 7 bases lay in between. The CDR3 has 11 amino acids. The CDR3 DNA reads TGTGCCAGCAGGGGGTTGGAGACCCAGTACTTC. Translated: CASRGLETQYF.

This clonotype has more than one count but fewer than ten. This chain uses TRBV3-1 with TRBJ1-2; TRBD1 agrees at 7 bases. CDR3 length: 16 residues. With V trimmed by 3 bases and J by 0 bases, 7 bases remained unmatched. The V gene's germline CDR1 is LGHDT and CDR2 YNNKEL (reference sequence). The CDR3 bases are TGTGCCAGCAGCCACGGACAGGTGCCCTCTAACTATGGCTACACCTTC. Amino acid sequence: CASSHGQVPSNYGYTF.

The rearrangement joins TRBV10-3 to TRBJ2-7, with D possibly being TRBD1 (5 bases). Germline CDR1 and CDR2: ENHRY and SYGVKD. The CDR3 covers 14 residues. The V gene lost 3 bases and the J gene lost 0 bases, with 9 bases spanning the gap. The DNA of the CDR3 is TGTGCCATCAGTGACAGGGCTAGCTCCTACGAGCAGTACTTC. It yields the protein CAISDRASSYEQYF.

Only a few counts were recorded for this clonotype. The CDR3 sequence: CSVTGSTEAFF. As DNA, the CDR3 is TGCAGCGTTACAGGGAGCACTGAAGCTTTCTTT. The chain joins TRBV29-1 to TRBJ1-1; possible D gene TRBD1, 6 bases. V lost 5 bases and J 4 bases, leaving 8 bases between the germline ends. Germline assignment: CDR1 SQVTM and CDR2 ANQGSEA. The length of the CDR3 is 11 residues.

This chain uses TRBV20-1 with TRBJ1-4; D is possibly TRBD1 (6 bases). CDR1 is DFQATT and CDR2 is SNEGSKA in the germline V gene (reference sequence). Trimming stripped 0 bases from V and 7 bases from J, with 12 bases between. CDR3 size: 14 residues. CDR3 nucleotide sequence: TGCAGTGCTAGAGATCAGGGGTTAGGTGAAAAACTGTTTTTT. Translated: CSARDQGLGEKLFF.

This clonotype came up a few times. The rearrangement links TRBV5-1 to TRBJ2-3; 10 nucleotides match TRBD2. The CDR3 is made up of 19 amino acids. With 2 bases clipped from V and 1 base from J, the junction kept 13 bases outside the gene matches. CDR1 SGHRS and CDR2 YFSETQ come from the germline V gene. This chain's CDR3 is CASSFVSLAGALRTDTQYF. In nucleotides, the CDR3 is TGCGCCAGCAGCTTTGTTTCCCTAGCGGGGGCCCTCCGCACAGATACGCAGTATTTT.

A remark on this clonotype: An end of the junction differs from the germline gene, which may be a read error. The CDR3 sequence is CSGEIAGESQETQYF. The CDR3 DNA sequence: TGCAGCGGTGAAATAGCGGGAGAAAGCCAAGAGACCCAGTACTTC. The chain links TRBV29-1 to TRBJ2-5, with 9 bases aligning to TRBD2. CDR1 is SQVTM, CDR2 ANQGSEA, per germline. The CDR3 has 15 amino acids. Based on the CDR3 plus reference TRBV29-1 and TRBJ2-5, the full variable domain is SAVISQKPSRDICQRGTSLTIQCQVDSQVTMMFWYRQQPGQSLTLIATANQGSEATYESGFVIDKFPISRPNLTFSTLTVSNMSPEDSSIYLCSGEIAGESQETQYFGPGTRLLVL.

As for this clonotype: This may be a read error: a much more frequent sequence differs by one nucleotide. The chain joins TRBV27 to TRBJ1-2, with a possible D match to TRBD1 (6 bases). The germline CDR1 and CDR2 sequences are MNHEY and SMNVEV (reference sequence). The CDR3 is 13 residues long. Trimming removed 5 bases from V and 3 bases from J, with 10 bases in between. The DNA of the CDR3 is TGTGCCAGCAGTCAAACAGGGCACTATGGCTACACCTTC. Its translation is CASSQTGHYGYTF.

This clonotype was seen only a few times. The chain combines TRBV10-3 with TRBJ2-6, with unresolved D. The length of the CDR3 is 14 residues. The V end was cut by 6 bases, the J end by 2 bases, with 8 bases between. Germline loops: CDR1 ENHRY, CDR2 SYGVKD. The CDR3 sequence: CAIRRDPGANVLTF. CDR3 DNA: TGTGCCATCAGAAGAGACCCTGGGGCCAACGTCCTGACTTTC.

The gene calls are TRBV28 and TRBJ2-1; TRBD1 or TRBD2 may be the D gene (6 bases each). V was cut by 5 bases and J by 5 bases, with 19 bases left in between. CDR3 size: 16 residues. Germline values: CDR1 MDHEN, CDR2 SYDVKM. CDR3 amino acids: CASSTPRGAIDNEQFF. CDR3 DNA: TGTGCCAGCAGTACCCCGAGGGGGGCGATAGACAATGAGCAGTTCTTC.